This T cell receptor beta chain was documented in a study of response to subunit inactivated influenza vaccine. Study-wide results and caveats: Seasonal influenza vaccination, on each occasion, was suggested by the authors to recruit few new T cells.

TCRdb fed the RT-PCR reads into MiXCR, producing one record per CDR3 protein. The table includes 650,000 to 800,000 distinct CDR3 sequences, 15% to 20% detected once. A word on this clonotype: The antigen is unknown.

There are 15 residues in the CDR3. V lost 5 bases, J lost 7 bases, and 19 bases lay in between. Germline V gene sequence: CDR1 SGHAT, CDR2 FQNNGV. The receptor comes from a man between 45 and 60 years old who received an inactivated influenza vaccine. Here the sequenced sample was PBMCs from blood, taken more than 4 days after vaccination. The chain has TRBV11-2 and TRBJ2-3; D perhaps matches TRBD1 (6 bases). The CDR3 is CASSVTGWGMNTQYF. CDR3 nucleotides: TGTGCCAGCAGCGTAACAGGGTGGGGAATGAATACGCAGTATTTT. Together with reference TRBV11-2 and TRBJ2-3, the CDR3 gives the full variable domain: EAGVAQSPRYKIIEKRQSVAFWCNPISGHATLYWYQQILGQGPKLLIQFQNNGVVDDSQLPKDRFSAERLKGVDSTLKIQPAKLEDSAVYLCASSVTGWGMNTQYFGPGTRLTVL.